This TCR beta chain appears in the sequencing data of a study of cytomegalovirus exposure and HLA in healthy donors. Study-wide results and caveats: As a later analysis showed, a missense DCLRE1C variant was linked to trimming of TCR beta V- and J-genes. Because they were indistinguishable, some V segments, including TRBV6-2 and TRBV6-3, were excluded. The dataset shows that most TCR sequences were rare, while some public TCRs occurred in many donors. In a later analysis, DRB1 alleles had the most associated TCRs; HLA-C alleles the fewest.

PCR employed 60 Vbeta and 13 Jbeta primers. Method: immunoSEQ multiplex PCR; TCRdb's copy keeps in-frame clones and lacks some. The sample holds about 140,000 clones; 78% are singletons and the top ten take about 2.8%. Comment on this clone: Its target is unknown.

V gave up 1 base and J gave up 5 bases, with 21 bases separating them. This CDR3 is built from 17 residues. Germline V lookup: CDR1 SGHNT, CDR2 YYREEE (reference sequence). This receptor was obtained from a male donor in good health and CMV-seronegative. The V gene is TRBV5-4, the J gene TRBJ2-5; D uncertain. The sequenced sample consisted of PBMCs. Here the CDR3 DNA reads TGTGCCAGCAGCTTGATCGGTGATGCCCCCACCAGGGAGACCCAGTACTTC. This translates into CASSLIGDAPTRETQYF.